Sequencing of this T cell receptor beta chain was carried out in a study of T cell responses to AZD1222 COVID-19 vaccine. The table came from immunoSEQ multiplex PCR; TCRdb's copy has only in-frame clones and leaves some out. This table holds around 200,000 clones, about 88% found once. The study, taken as a whole, reports: Baseline testing showed seropositivity in only five or six AZD1222 recipients.

In regard to this clone: Its antigen is not known.

The sequencing here drew on peripheral blood, taken 28 days after the second AZD1222 dose. This receptor was identified in an adult who received the AZD1222 COVID-19 vaccine.

As DNA, the CDR3 is TGTGCCAGCAGCTCCTCGAGGGGACAGGAGGCGACTGAGCAGTTCTTC. Its protein is CASSSSRGQEATEQFF. The chain couples TRBV7-3 to TRBJ2-1; 8 positions agree with TRBD1. The CDR3 runs to 16 residues. From germline, CDR1 is SGHTA and CDR2 FQGTGA. V lost 4 bases to trimming and J lost 9 bases; unmatched junction nucleotides: 14. Drawing the rest from reference TRBV7-3 and TRBJ2-1, the complete variable domain is GAGVSQTPSNKVTEKGKYVELRCDPISGHTALYWYRQSLGQGPEFLIYFQGTGAADDSGLPNDRFFAVRPEGSVSTLKIQRTERGDSAVYLCASSSSRGQEATEQFFGPGTRLTVL.